This TCR beta chain derives from a study of T cell clonality in common variable immunodeficiency. This clone was observed a few times. Its target is unknown. The CDR3 extends 3 residues past the end of the read, so its final part is completed from the germline J gene. Sequencing used immunoSEQ multiplex PCR; TCRdb keeps in-frame clones, though not all of them. The sample has about 33,000 clones, none seen only once. Study-wide results and limits: Fewer deletions and N-nucleotide insertions were reportedly seen in common variable immunodeficiency TCR beta sequences. Compared with controls, CVID subjects had fewer shared TCRbeta clones. CVID subjects showed higher TCRbeta clonality than healthy controls.

This CDR3 has 13 amino acids. Germline assignment: CDR1 PRHDT and CDR2 FYEKMQ (reference sequence). The chain employs TRBV13 and TRBJ1-2; no reliable D call. The sequence was obtained from a person between 18 and 75 years old in good health. The sample comprised peripheral blood mononuclear cells. The CDR3: CASSLGLLRGYTF. The CDR3 DNA, read in part, is TGTGCCAGCAGCTTAGGCCTTTTGCGGGGC.